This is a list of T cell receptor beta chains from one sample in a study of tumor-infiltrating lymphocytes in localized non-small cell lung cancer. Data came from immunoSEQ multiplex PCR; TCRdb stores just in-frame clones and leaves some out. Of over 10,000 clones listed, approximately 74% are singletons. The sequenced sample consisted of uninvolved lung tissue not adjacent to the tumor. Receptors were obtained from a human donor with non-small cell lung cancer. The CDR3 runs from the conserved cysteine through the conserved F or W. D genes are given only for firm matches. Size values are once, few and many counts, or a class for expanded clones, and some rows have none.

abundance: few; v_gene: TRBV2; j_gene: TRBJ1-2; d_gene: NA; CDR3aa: CASSERPSYGYTF; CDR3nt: TGTGCCAGCAGTGAAAGGCCCTCCTATGGCTACACCTTC
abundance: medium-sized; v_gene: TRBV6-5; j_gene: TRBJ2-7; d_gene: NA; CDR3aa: CASSYGTAEYF; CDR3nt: TGTGCCAGCAGTTACGGTACGGCGGAGTACTTC
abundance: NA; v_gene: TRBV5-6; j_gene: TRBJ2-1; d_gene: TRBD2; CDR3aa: CASSALSLASGRGQQFF; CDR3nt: TGTGCCAGCAGCGCTCTCTCCTTGGCTAGCGGGAGAGGTCAGCAGTTCTTC
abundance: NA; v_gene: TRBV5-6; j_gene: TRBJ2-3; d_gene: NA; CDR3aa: CASSLGPYTDTQYF; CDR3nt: TGTGCCAGCAGCTTGGGTCCCTACACAGATACGCAGTATTTT
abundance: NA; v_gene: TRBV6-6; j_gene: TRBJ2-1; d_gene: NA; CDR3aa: CASILFPGVNNEQFF; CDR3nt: TGTGCCAGCATCCTGTTCCCGGGCGTCAACAATGAGCAGTTCTTC
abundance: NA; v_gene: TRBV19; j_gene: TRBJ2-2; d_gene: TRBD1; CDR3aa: CASSMHGTGNTGELFF; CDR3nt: TGTGCCAGTAGTATGCACGGGACAGGGAACACCGGGGAGCTGTTTTTT
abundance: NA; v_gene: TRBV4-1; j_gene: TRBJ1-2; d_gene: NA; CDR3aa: CASSQDIAADHYGYTF; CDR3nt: TGCGCCAGCAGCCAAGATATCGCCGCAGATCACTATGGCTACACCTTC
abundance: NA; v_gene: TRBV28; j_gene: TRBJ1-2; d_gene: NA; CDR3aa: CASSFRWLRNYGYTF; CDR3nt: TGTGCCAGCAGTTTTAGGTGGCTTCGGAACTATGGCTACACCTTC
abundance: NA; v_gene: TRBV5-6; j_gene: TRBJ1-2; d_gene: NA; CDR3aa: CASSLDGRFGAYTF; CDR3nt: TGTGCCAGCAGCTTGGATGGCAGGTTTGGGGCATACACCTTC
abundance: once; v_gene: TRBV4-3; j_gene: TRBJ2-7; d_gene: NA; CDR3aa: CASSQEMGNEQYF; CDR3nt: TGCGCCAGCAGCCAAGAGATGGGGAACGAGCAGTACTTC